This T cell receptor (beta chain) was captured by sequencing in a study of T cell responses to AZD1222 COVID-19 vaccine. Study overall: Pooling of second doses given at about 4 or about 12 weeks was done.

Points from the study as a whole: Possibly, clonal diversity was underestimated; donors were largely white British and included more females. Repertoire samples came only from after the peak T cell response. Spike-specific TCR breadth and depth went up after people got two AZD1222 doses.

Germline V CDR1 and CDR2: GTSNPN, SVGIG (reference sequence). This CDR3 contains 12 residues. V gave up 3 bases and J gave up 10 bases; unmatched junction bases: 3. Sequenced by immunoSEQ multiplex PCR; TCRdb stores in-frame clones only, minus some. The sample shows approximately 200,000 clones, 80% to 90% of them seen only once. A remark on this clone: Its specificity is not known.

J is TRBJ1-6 and V is TRBV30; 7 bases match TRBD1. The receptor's source is an adult in good health. Material: peripheral blood, obtained on day 0 of AZD1222 vaccination. For the CDR3, the DNA is TGTGCCTGGAGGACAGGGACCTCACCCCTCCACTTT. This gives the protein CAWRTGTSPLHF. The whole variable domain, filled in from reference TRBV30 and TRBJ1-6, reads SQTIHQWPATLVQPVGSPLSLECTVEGTSNPNLYWYRQAAGRGLQLLFYSVGIGQISSEVPQNLSASRPQDRQFILSSKKLLLSDSGFYLCAWRTGTSPLHFGNGTRLTVT.